The 20 T cell receptor beta chains below were found in one sample sequenced in a study of blood T cell repertoires in COVID-19. Clones were sequenced by immunoSEQ multiplex PCR, and TCRdb holds only the in-frame ones, with some missing. The profile shows 14,000 or so clones, roughly 80% of them singletons. Source material: peripheral blood. The source is a woman aged 60-75 years with acute or convalescent COVID-19.

The CDR3 spells CASTQWPNYEQYF. DNA for the CDR3: TGTGCCAGCACTCAGTGGCCAAACTACGAGCAGTACTTC. The chain uses TRBV2 and TRBJ2-7; D call uncertain. The V and J ends lost 7 bases and 3 bases respectively, with 13 bases between them. This CDR3 has 13 residues. From germline, CDR1 is SNHLY and CDR2 FYNNEI. Filled out from reference TRBV2 and TRBJ2-7, the complete variable domain reads EPEVTQTPSHQVTQMGQEVILRCVPISNHLYFYWYRQILGQKVEFLVSFYNNEISEKSEIFDDQFSVERPDGSNFTLKIRSTKLEDSAMYFCASTQWPNYEQYFGPGTRLTVT.

This sequence joins TRBV9 and TRBJ2-3, with D uncertain. Germline CDR1 is SGDLS and CDR2 is YYNGEE. The CDR3 has 15 amino acids. Between the trimmed V and J ends, which lost 1 base and 2 bases, there was a span of 11 bases. The DNA for the CDR3 is TGTGCCAGCAGCGTAAATCCCACTCACACAGATACGCAGTATTTT. Protein: CASSVNPTHTDTQYF.

The CDR3 DNA is TGTGCCAGCAGTCGGGGTGGTCGGGAACAGTACTTC. This sequence encodes CASSRGGREQYF. The chain links TRBV2 to TRBJ2-7, with D possibly TRBD2 on 5 matching bases. CDR3 length: 12 residues. The V gene lost 5 bases and the J gene lost 10 bases, with 15 bases spanning the gap. Germline CDR1 and CDR2: SNHLY and FYNNEI.

V usage is TRBV5-3 and J usage is TRBJ2-7, with D tentatively TRBD2 (6 bases). TRBV5-3 is labeled an ORF, and its function is uncertain. The CDR3 sequence is 14 residues long. V dropped 5 bases and J dropped 0 bases, with 12 bases sitting between them. The CDR3 protein is CARSRRGFSYEQYF. The CDR3 coding sequence is TGTGCCAGAAGTCGGAGGGGTTTCTCCTACGAGCAGTACTTC.

This clone was picked up a small number of times. This chain's CDR3 is CASSLAPGQGAEGYTF. In DNA, the CDR3 is TGTGCCAGCAGCTTAGCGCCTGGACAGGGGGCCGAGGGCTACACCTTC. This chain joins TRBV7-2 and TRBJ1-2; 11 bases map to TRBD1. The CDR3 contains 16 residues. CDR1 is SGHTA and CDR2 is FQGNSA in the germline V gene. V dropped 0 bases and J dropped 8; count of bases not matched to a gene: 8. Variable domain in full (rest from reference TRBV7-2 and TRBJ1-2): GAGVSQSPSNKVTEKGKDVELRCDPISGHTALYWYRQSLGQGLEFLIYFQGNSAPDKSGLPSDRFSAERTGGSVSTLTIQRTQQEDSAVYLCASSLAPGQGAEGYTFGSGTRLTVV.

This rearrangement joins TRBV2 to TRBJ2-1; the match to TRBD2 covers 7 bases. V lost 4 bases, J lost 4 bases, and 7 bases stayed unmatched. Germline V gives CDR1 SNHLY, CDR2 FYNNEI. The CDR3 is 15 amino acids. DNA for the CDR3: TGTGCCAGCAGTGGTGTGCCGGGGGGTTACAATGAGCAGTTCTTC. This encodes CASSGVPGGYNEQFF.

The chain combines TRBV27 with TRBJ2-1; 9 bases align to TRBD2. The CDR3 totals 15 residues. Germline V gives CDR1 MNHEY, CDR2 SMNVEV (reference sequence). J lost 7 bases, V lost 7 bases, and 11 bases had no gene match. The CDR3 here is CASNKRVAGVNEQFF. In DNA, the CDR3 is TGTGCCAGCAATAAGAGGGTAGCGGGGGTTAATGAGCAGTTCTTC.

The chain employs TRBV3-1 (or the pseudogene TRBV3-2) and TRBJ2-5, with D perhaps TRBD2 (5 bases). V shed 4 bases and J shed 5 bases, with 14 bases lying between them. The CDR3 sequence is 14 residues long. Germline V gene lookup returns CDR1 LGHDT and CDR2 YNNKEL (reference sequence). CDR3 bases: TGTGCCAGCAGCCTTATAGGAACGGGGGAGACCCAGTACTTC. Its protein is CASSLIGTGETQYF.

The table lists this clone with a count of one. The chain carries TRBV27 and TRBJ2-7, with 7 bases matching TRBD1. CDR1 and CDR2 (germline): MNHEY, SMNVEV (reference sequence). The CDR3 length is 14 residues. V lost 7 bases, J lost 0 bases, and 6 bases stayed unmatched. The CDR3 protein is CASNRQGLSYEQYF. Here the CDR3 DNA reads TGTGCCAGCAATAGACAGGGCCTCTCCTACGAGCAGTACTTC.

The rearrangement uses TRBV9 and TRBJ1-1; TRBD1 aligns across 10 bases. Germline-derived CDR1 and CDR2 are SGDLS and YYNGEE. The CDR3 totals 16 residues. Trimming removed 0 bases from V and 4 bases from J; junction bases left unmatched: 6. The CDR3 loop reads CASSVEAWTGGTEAFF. In DNA, the CDR3 is TGTGCCAGCAGCGTAGAGGCATGGACAGGGGGCACTGAAGCTTTCTTT.

The chain couples TRBV4-2 to TRBJ1-2; 7 bases are shared with TRBD1. CDR3 length: 15 amino acids. Germline lookup yields CDR1 LGHNA and CDR2 YNFKEQ. V lost 3 bases and J lost 4; bases outside the gene matches: 8. The DNA for the CDR3 is TGTGCCAGCAGCCACAACACAGGGGATGGCTATGGCTACACCTTC. This encodes CASSHNTGDGYGYTF.

This chain joins TRBV4-1 and TRBJ1-2; TRBD1 might be the D (6 bases). V gave up 0 bases and J gave up 6 bases, with 17 bases separating them. Germline CDR1 MGHRA, CDR2 YSYEKL. The CDR3 is 16 amino acids. The CDR3 sequence: CASSQDWGQVTDGYTF. CDR3 DNA sequence: TGCGCCAGCAGCCAAGATTGGGGACAAGTTACGGATGGCTACACCTTC.

The chain couples TRBV2 to TRBJ2-6; unclear D gene. This CDR3 is 14 amino acids long. Between the trimmed V and J ends, which lost 7 bases and 0 bases, there was a span of 7 bases. Germline V gives CDR1 SNHLY, CDR2 FYNNEI. The CDR3 DNA reads as TGTGCCAGCACTACAGCCTCTGGGGCCAACGTCCTGACTTTC. This translates into CASTTASGANVLTF.

V gene TRBV7-6 combines with J gene TRBJ2-1; 11 nucleotides match TRBD2. This CDR3 region has 15 residues. V was clipped by 7 bases and J by 6 bases; unmatched bases: 8. The germline V gene encodes CDR1 SGHVS and CDR2 FNYEAQ. The CDR3 protein is CASTIGLAGGNEQFF. The CDR3 DNA reads TGTGCCAGCACCATTGGGCTAGCGGGAGGCAATGAGCAGTTCTTC.

This clone was seen once. The chain uses TRBV6-6 and TRBJ1-2, with a weak D call TRBD1 (5 bases). This CDR3 has 14 amino acids. Trimming pared 0 bases from V and 6 bases from J, leaving 11 bases between. Per the germline V gene, CDR1 is MNHNY and CDR2 is SVGAGI (reference sequence). The CDR3 nucleotides are TGTGCCAGCAGTTACTCCCGGGGGGATAATGGCTACACCTTC. Encoded protein: CASSYSRGDNGYTF.

V and J are TRBV6-6 and TRBJ2-7, with a tentative D call TRBD2 (6 bases). The CDR3 contains 13 residues. V gave up 6 bases and J gave up 0 bases, with 9 bases separating them. CDR1 MNHNY and CDR2 SVGAGI come from the germline V gene (reference sequence). CDR3 in amino acids: CASSLGGSYEQYF. CDR3 nucleotides: TGTGCCAGCAGCCTCGGGGGCTCCTACGAGCAGTACTTC.

The chain links TRBV2 to TRBJ2-2, with D perhaps matching TRBD1 (5 bases). The V gene lost 6 bases and the J gene lost 1 base, with 9 bases spanning the gap. The CDR3 has 14 amino acids. Germline assignment: CDR1 SNHLY and CDR2 FYNNEI. The CDR3 region is CASRIDRNTGELFF. CDR3 DNA sequence: TGTGCCAGCAGGATAGACAGGAACACCGGGGAGCTGTTTTTT.

The rearrangement links TRBV19 to TRBJ1-1; 10 bases align to TRBD1. Germline CDR1 LNHDA, CDR2 SQIVND (reference sequence). This CDR3 has 15 residues. The trim removed 6 bases at V and 8 bases at J, leaving 12 bases unmatched. CDR3 sequence: CASRHLGTGEKEAFF. The CDR3 region has the DNA TGTGCCAGTAGGCACCTCGGGACAGGGGAAAAAGAAGCTTTCTTT. The full variable domain, its missing parts supplied by reference TRBV19 and TRBJ1-1, is DGGITQSPKYLFRKEGQNVTLSCEQNLNHDAMYWYRQDPGQGLRLIYYSQIVNDFQKGDIAEGYSVSREKKESFPLTVTSAQKNPTAFYLCASRHLGTGEKEAFFGQGTRLTVV.

CDR3: CASSQDLNRLLSNYGYTF. The CDR3 DNA is TGTGCCAGCAGCCAAGATTTGAATAGACTCTTGAGTAACTATGGCTACACCTTC. The chain has TRBV4-2 and TRBJ1-2; D gene ambiguous. The CDR3 spans 18 residues. V lost 0 bases and J lost 1, with 18 bases in between. The germline V gene encodes CDR1 LGHNA and CDR2 YNFKEQ.

The chain uses TRBV6-1 and TRBJ1-6, with 10 bases aligning to TRBD1. V lost 3 bases and J lost 7; bases outside the gene matches: 12. Germline assignment: CDR1 MNHNS and CDR2 SASEGT. The CDR3 is made up of 18 amino acids. CDR3 sequence (DNA): TGTGCCAGCAGTGATGGGACAGGGGAGGGGATCGGCAATTCACCCCTCCACTTT. Translated, it gives CASSDGTGEGIGNSPLHF.